The rows below give T cell receptor beta chains drawn from one sample of a study of molecular identifiers for immune sequencing clone quantification. TCRdb re-called the PCR reads through MiXCR, storing one row per CDR3 protein. The sample has about 510,000 distinct CDR3 sequences, roughly a fifth seen once. The specimen sequenced was naive CD8+ T cells from blood, with Jurkat cell RNA spiked in. The receptor set was obtained from a human donor in good health. Some libraries in this study had Jurkat cell RNA spiked in. The CDR3 runs from the conserved cysteine through the conserved F or W. Fields, in order: J gene, clone size, V gene, D gene, CDR3 DNA, CDR3 protein. D genes are given only for firm matches. Clone size is given for some rows only: seen once, a few or many times, or a class if the clone is expanded.

j_gene: TRBJ2-2
abundance: few
v_gene: TRBV5-4
d_gene: TRBD2
CDR3nt: TGTGCCAGCAGCAATAGCGGGAGGAACACCGGGGAGCTGTTTTTT
CDR3aa: CASSNSGRNTGELFF

j_gene: TRBJ1-1
abundance: NA
v_gene: TRBV6-1
d_gene: NA
CDR3nt: TGTGCCAGCCAGTGGGGGGGAAAGACTGAAGCTTTCTTT
CDR3aa: CASQWGGKTEAFF

j_gene: TRBJ2-3
abundance: many
v_gene: TRBV5-1
d_gene: NA
CDR3nt: TGCGCCAGCAGCTACAGGGCACTCACAGATACGCAGTATTTT
CDR3aa: CASSYRALTDTQYF

j_gene: TRBJ2-3
abundance: many
v_gene: TRBV6-5
d_gene: NA
CDR3nt: TGTGCCAGCAGTTCCCCGGGACAAAGGCAGTATTTT
CDR3aa: CASSSPGQRQYF

j_gene: TRBJ1-5
abundance: few
v_gene: TRBV19
d_gene: NA
CDR3nt: TGTGCCAGTAGTATGTCCAGGGAGAGGAGCAATCAGCCCCAGCATTTT
CDR3aa: CASSMSRERSNQPQHF

j_gene: TRBJ2-1
abundance: few
v_gene: TRBV9
d_gene: TRBD2
CDR3nt: TGTGCCAGCAGCGTAGCGGGGGGGGGGAATGAGCAGTTCTTC
CDR3aa: CASSVAGGGNEQFF

j_gene: TRBJ2-7
abundance: NA
v_gene: TRBV19
d_gene: TRBD2
CDR3nt: TGTGCCAGTAGTATAACGACTAGCGGCACCCCCTACAAGCAGTACTTC
CDR3aa: CASSITTSGTPYKQYF

j_gene: TRBJ1-5
abundance: NA
v_gene: TRBV20-1
d_gene: NA
CDR3nt: TGCAGTGCTAGAGCCTTTTCTAGCAATCAGCCCCAGCATTTT
CDR3aa: CSARAFSSNQPQHF

j_gene: TRBJ2-7
abundance: NA
v_gene: TRBV5-3
d_gene: NA
CDR3nt: TGTGCCAGCAGCACCAACAGTTACGAGCAGTACTTC
CDR3aa: CASSTNSYEQYF

j_gene: TRBJ1-1
abundance: few
v_gene: TRBV6-1
d_gene: NA
CDR3nt: TGTGCCAGCAGTGAATCGGGGGCGGATCCTGGCACTGAAGCTTTCTTT
CDR3aa: CASSESGADPGTEAFF

j_gene: TRBJ1-3
abundance: NA
v_gene: TRBV7-8
d_gene: TRBD1
CDR3nt: TGTGCCAGCAGCTTTTGGACAGGGGGAAACACCATATATTTT
CDR3aa: CASSFWTGGNTIYF

j_gene: TRBJ1-1
abundance: NA
v_gene: TRBV3-1
d_gene: NA
CDR3nt: TGTGCCAGCAGCCAAGATTTCCGGGGGCCACATGCTTTCTTT
CDR3aa: CASSQDFRGPHAFF

j_gene: TRBJ1-3
abundance: NA
v_gene: TRBV5-6
d_gene: NA
CDR3nt: TGTGCCAGCAGCTTGTGGGCCGGAAACACCATATATTTT
CDR3aa: CASSLWAGNTIYF

j_gene: TRBJ1-1
abundance: many
v_gene: TRBV4-3
d_gene: NA
CDR3nt: TGCGCCAGCAGCTCGAGGTGGGTGAAGGGAGAAACTGAAGCTTTCTTT
CDR3aa: CASSSRWVKGETEAFF

j_gene: TRBJ2-7
abundance: NA
v_gene: TRBV6-2/TRBV6-3
d_gene: TRBD2
CDR3nt: TGTGCCACCGATCCCGGACTAGCGGGCCCCTCCTACGAGCAGTACTTC
CDR3aa: CATDPGLAGPSYEQYF

j_gene: TRBJ2-6
abundance: few
v_gene: TRBV14
d_gene: NA
CDR3nt: TGTGCCAGCAGCCAAGGGGTCGGTGGGGCCAACGTCCTGACTTTC
CDR3aa: CASSQGVGGANVLTF

j_gene: TRBJ2-7
abundance: many
v_gene: TRBV20-1
d_gene: TRBD2
CDR3nt: TGCAGTGCTCCATACGGACTAGCGGCAGAGGTGGGCTACGAGCAGTACTTC
CDR3aa: CSAPYGLAAEVGYEQYF

j_gene: TRBJ2-1
abundance: few
v_gene: TRBV6-5
d_gene: TRBD2
CDR3nt: TGTGCCAGCAGTTACACCGGACTAGCAGCCTACAATGAGCAGTCCTTC
CDR3aa: CASSYTGLAAYNEQSF

j_gene: TRBJ2-2
abundance: NA
v_gene: TRBV6-1
d_gene: TRBD2
CDR3nt: TGTGCCAGCAGTGAAGTGGGGTGGGGGGGACCCGGGGAGCTGTTTTTT
CDR3aa: CASSEVGWGGPGELFF

j_gene: TRBJ2-1
abundance: NA
v_gene: TRBV6-2/TRBV6-3
d_gene: NA
CDR3nt: TGTGCCAGCAGTTACTCTTTGGGGGGCAATAAGCAGTTCTTC
CDR3aa: CASSYSLGGNKQFF

j_gene: TRBJ2-7
abundance: few
v_gene: TRBV7-9
d_gene: TRBD1
CDR3nt: TGTGCCAGCGGCCCTGACAGGGGGCGGACCTACTCCTACGAGCAGTACTTC
CDR3aa: CASGPDRGRTYSYEQYF

j_gene: TRBJ2-3
abundance: many
v_gene: TRBV6-2/TRBV6-3
d_gene: TRBD2
CDR3nt: TGTGCCAGCAGTTATAAGGCGGGAGCGGCAGATACGCAGTATTTT
CDR3aa: CASSYKAGAADTQYF

j_gene: TRBJ2-2
abundance: NA
v_gene: TRBV11-2
d_gene: NA
CDR3nt: TGTGCCAGCGCCGGGGAACAGCAGAACACCGGGGAGCTGTTTTTT
CDR3aa: CASAGEQQNTGELFF

j_gene: TRBJ2-1
abundance: NA
v_gene: TRBV7-2
d_gene: NA
CDR3nt: TGTGCCAGCAGCCAAGCCAGGAGTTTAACCTTCTTC
CDR3aa: CASSQARSLTFF

j_gene: TRBJ2-1
abundance: few
v_gene: TRBV3-1
d_gene: NA
CDR3nt: TGTGCCAGCAGCCGGCCTTACAATGAGCAGTTCTTC
CDR3aa: CASSRPYNEQFF

j_gene: TRBJ1-3
abundance: many
v_gene: TRBV5-6
d_gene: NA
CDR3nt: TGTGCCAGCAGCTTGGCGGGGGTTTCTGGAAACACCATATATTTT
CDR3aa: CASSLAGVSGNTIYF

j_gene: TRBJ2-7
abundance: NA
v_gene: TRBV9
d_gene: NA
CDR3nt: TGTGCCAGCAGCGTAGGGGGGGCGCCCAGCTCCTACGAGCAGTACTTC
CDR3aa: CASSVGGAPSSYEQYF

j_gene: TRBJ2-7
abundance: many
v_gene: TRBV5-1
d_gene: TRBD1
CDR3nt: TGCGCCAGCAGCCCGGGACAGGGGAGTAACGAGCAGTACTTC
CDR3aa: CASSPGQGSNEQYF

j_gene: TRBJ2-7
abundance: few
v_gene: TRBV12-3/TRBV12-4
d_gene: TRBD1
CDR3nt: TGTGCCAGCAACACAGGGGGCACCTCCTACGAGCAGTACTTC
CDR3aa: CASNTGGTSYEQYF

j_gene: TRBJ1-1
abundance: NA
v_gene: TRBV7-9
d_gene: NA
CDR3nt: TGTGCCAGCAGCTTAATTCCAGGGGCGGACACTGAAGCTTTCTTT
CDR3aa: CASSLIPGADTEAFF

j_gene: TRBJ2-3
abundance: many
v_gene: TRBV11-2
d_gene: NA
CDR3nt: TGTGCCAGCAGTTTGGGACTGACGAACACAGATACGCAGTATTTT
CDR3aa: CASSLGLTNTDTQYF

j_gene: TRBJ1-3
abundance: few
v_gene: TRBV7-6
d_gene: TRBD1
CDR3nt: TGTGCCAGCAGCCCGACGACGACAGGGGGTTCTGGAAACAACATATATTTT
CDR3aa: CASSPTTTGGSGNNIYF

j_gene: TRBJ2-7
abundance: few
v_gene: TRBV24-1
d_gene: NA
CDR3nt: TGTGCCACCAGTGATCCCTATGGGGGGCCCGTCGAGCAGTACTTC
CDR3aa: CATSDPYGGPVEQYF

j_gene: TRBJ2-7
abundance: NA
v_gene: TRBV7-9
d_gene: TRBD2
CDR3nt: TGTGCCAGCAGCTCGGGACTAAGGCACTACGAGCAGTACTTC
CDR3aa: CASSSGLRHYEQYF

j_gene: TRBJ2-1
abundance: NA
v_gene: TRBV7-9
d_gene: NA
CDR3nt: TGTGCCAGCAGCTCGACTCCAAGCTCCTACAATGAGCAGTTCTTC
CDR3aa: CASSSTPSSYNEQFF

j_gene: TRBJ2-7
abundance: NA
v_gene: TRBV5-6
d_gene: NA
CDR3nt: TGTGCCAGCAGCTACCAAAGGGCCTACGAGCAGTACTTC
CDR3aa: CASSYQRAYEQYF

j_gene: TRBJ1-5
abundance: NA
v_gene: TRBV20-1
d_gene: TRBD1
CDR3nt: TGCGGTGCTACGGACAGGGTCAATCAGCCCCAGCATTTT
CDR3aa: CGATDRVNQPQHF

j_gene: TRBJ2-7
abundance: NA
v_gene: TRBV20-1
d_gene: TRBD2
CDR3nt: TGCAGTGCTAGAGGGTGGGAGGGCCTGTTGTACGAGCAGTACTTC
CDR3aa: CSARGWEGLLYEQYF

j_gene: TRBJ1-1
abundance: few
v_gene: TRBV30
d_gene: NA
CDR3nt: TGTGCCTGGAGTGAGACAGGCGACACTGAAGCTTTCTTT
CDR3aa: CAWSETGDTEAFF

j_gene: TRBJ2-4
abundance: many
v_gene: TRBV20-1
d_gene: NA
CDR3nt: TGCAGTGCTAAGACACCAGAAAACATTCAGTACTTC
CDR3aa: CSAKTPENIQYF

j_gene: TRBJ2-3
abundance: many
v_gene: TRBV4-1
d_gene: NA
CDR3nt: TGCGCCAGCAGCCAAGATCGAAGCCGTAAGGTTGCAGATACGCAGTATTTT
CDR3aa: CASSQDRSRKVADTQYF

j_gene: TRBJ2-7
abundance: NA
v_gene: TRBV19
d_gene: TRBD1
CDR3nt: TGTGCCACAAAATTCCGGGGAGACAGGGGGTTGCAGTACTTC
CDR3aa: CATKFRGDRGLQYF

j_gene: TRBJ2-3
abundance: NA
v_gene: TRBV12-3/TRBV12-4
d_gene: NA
CDR3nt: TGTGCCAGCAGTTTAAACTCAGATACGCAGTATTTT
CDR3aa: CASSLNSDTQYF

j_gene: TRBJ1-2
abundance: NA
v_gene: TRBV24-1
d_gene: NA
CDR3nt: TGTGCCACCAGTGGCAACGATGGCTACACCTTC
CDR3aa: CATSGNDGYTF

j_gene: TRBJ2-7
abundance: many
v_gene: TRBV28
d_gene: NA
CDR3nt: TGTGCCAGCACCCTGGACTTCTACGAGCAGTACTTC
CDR3aa: CASTLDFYEQYF

j_gene: TRBJ2-3
abundance: NA
v_gene: TRBV12-3/TRBV12-4
d_gene: NA
CDR3nt: TGTGCCAGCAGTTTAGAAGATCCGGGAGTGTTAGATACGCAGTATTTT
CDR3aa: CASSLEDPGVLDTQYF

j_gene: TRBJ2-7
abundance: many
v_gene: TRBV4-2
d_gene: NA
CDR3nt: TGTGCCAGCAGCCATGGGCGGGCCTCTCCGGACGAGCAGTACTTC
CDR3aa: CASSHGRASPDEQYF

j_gene: TRBJ1-4
abundance: many
v_gene: TRBV6-5
d_gene: NA
CDR3nt: TGTGCCAGCAGTTACTACGGGACTAATGAAAAACTGTTTTTT
CDR3aa: CASSYYGTNEKLFF

j_gene: TRBJ2-7
abundance: few
v_gene: TRBV20-1
d_gene: TRBD1
CDR3nt: TGCAGTGCTAGAGCGGGGACAGGGGCACTCGAGCAGTACTTC
CDR3aa: CSARAGTGALEQYF

j_gene: TRBJ2-7
abundance: NA
v_gene: TRBV11-2
d_gene: NA
CDR3nt: TGTGCCGGCAGCTTGGGGCCCTTCTACGAGCAGTACTTC
CDR3aa: CAGSLGPFYEQYF

j_gene: TRBJ2-1
abundance: NA
v_gene: TRBV6-5
d_gene: TRBD2
CDR3nt: TGTGCCAGCAGTTCATTACTAGCGGGAGAATACAATGAGCAGTTCTTC
CDR3aa: CASSSLLAGEYNEQFF

j_gene: TRBJ2-3
abundance: many
v_gene: TRBV20-1
d_gene: NA
CDR3nt: TGCAGTCCCTACGGCGGGACCGCAGATACGCAGTATTTT
CDR3aa: CSPYGGTADTQYF

j_gene: TRBJ2-3
abundance: many
v_gene: TRBV21-1
d_gene: NA
CDR3nt: TGTGCCAGCAGCAAACTGAGGGCGGCAGGCACAGATACGCAGTATTTT
CDR3aa: CASSKLRAAGTDTQYF

j_gene: TRBJ2-7
abundance: few
v_gene: TRBV29-1
d_gene: NA
CDR3nt: TGCAGCGTTGAACTTGGGGGGACCGGATACGAGCAGTACTTC
CDR3aa: CSVELGGTGYEQYF

j_gene: TRBJ1-1
abundance: NA
v_gene: TRBV30
d_gene: NA
CDR3nt: TGTGCCTGGACCTCAGGCGGGCAGTTTGAAGCTTTCTTT
CDR3aa: CAWTSGGQFEAFF